The rows below give T cell receptor beta chains drawn from one sample of a study of cytomegalovirus exposure and HLA in healthy donors. The protocol was immunoSEQ multiplex PCR, while the TCRdb copy is restricted to in-frame clones and leaves out a portion. Of over 100,000 clones listed, roughly 94% are singletons. The sequencing sample was made of PBMCs. These receptors were collected from a woman younger than 30 in good health and CMV-seronegative. The CDR3 runs from the conserved cysteine through the conserved F or W. The D gene is left open where the match is weak. For some rows the clone size is stated as once, few or many, or as a class when expanded; others skip it.

size	D	V	J	DNA	CDR3
-	TRBD2	TRBV4-3	TRBJ2-3	TGCGCCAGCAGCCAAGATCGGGCGGGGGGGCAGGTAGATACGCAGTATTTT	CASSQDRAGGQVDTQYF
once	TRBD1	TRBV4-1	TRBJ2-2	TGCGCCAGCAGCCAAGGACAGGGGCAGGGCGGGGAGCTGTTTTTT	CASSQGQGQGGELFF
-	TRBD1	TRBV4-2	TRBJ1-1	TGTGCCAGCAGCCCGGGGACAGGGGTCGACACTGAAGCTTTCTTT	CASSPGTGVDTEAFF
-	TRBD1	TRBV9	TRBJ1-1	TGTGCCAGCAGCGCCACCGGGACAGGGCCTGAAGCTTTCTTT	CASSATGTGPEAFF
-	-	TRBV21-1	TRBJ2-7	TGTGCCAGCCCCAGGAACTCCTACGAGCAGTACTTC	CASPRNSYEQYF
-	-	TRBV7-9	TRBJ1-1	TGTGCCAGCACACAGGGGAACACTGAAGCTTTCTTT	CASTQGNTEAFF
-	TRBD2	TRBV7-8	TRBJ2-3	TGTGCCAGCAGCTTAGAGCGGGGGGGGAAGGATACGCAGTATTTT	CASSLERGGKDTQYF
-	TRBD2	TRBV7-6	TRBJ2-2	TGTGCCAGCAGACAAGAGGCTAGCGGGAATAGCGGGGAGCTGTTTTTT	CASRQEASGNSGELFF
-	TRBD1	TRBV28	TRBJ1-1	TGTGCCAGCAGTTTCCGGGACAGGGTTAACACTGAAGCTTTCTTT	CASSFRDRVNTEAFF
-	TRBD1	TRBV7-9	TRBJ1-4	TGTGCCAGCAGAAAGAGCGTGGGCCAGGGGGAAGAAAAACTGTTTTTT	CASRKSVGQGEEKLFF
-	TRBD1	TRBV6-1	TRBJ1-1	TGTGCCAGCAGGGGACAGTTGAACACTGAAGCTTTCTTT	CASRGQLNTEAFF
-	-	TRBV9	TRBJ2-2	TGTGCCAGCAGCGTAGAGGGGGCCGGGGAGCTGTTTTTT	CASSVEGAGELFF
-	TRBD1	TRBV5-1	TRBJ1-1	TGCGCCAGCAGCTTAGTAACAGGGGTGAACACTGAAGCTTTCTTT	CASSLVTGVNTEAFF
-	TRBD1	TRBV11-3	TRBJ1-2	TGTGCCAGCAGCTACGGGACAGGGAGTGGCTACACCTTC	CASSYGTGSGYTF
-	TRBD1	TRBV15	TRBJ2-7	TGTGCCACCAGCAGAGATCTCCAGGGACAGGGCTACGAGCAGTACTTC	CATSRDLQGQGYEQYF
-	-	TRBV2	TRBJ1-4	TGTGCCAGCAGTGAACGGGTAGGAGCTAATGAAAAACTGTTTTTT	CASSERVGANEKLFF
-	TRBD1	TRBV7-2	TRBJ2-7	TGTGCCAGCAGCTTACAGACAGGGGACCCTTACTACGAGCAGTACTTC	CASSLQTGDPYYEQYF
-	TRBD1	TRBV11-3	TRBJ1-1	TGTGCCAGCAGTCTAGACAGGGGGCCTGAAGCTTTCTTT	CASSLDRGPEAFF
-	-	TRBV6-4	TRBJ1-4	TGTGCCAGCGGACTTCGGGGGGAAAAACTGTTTTTT	CASGLRGEKLFF
once	-	TRBV5-1	TRBJ1-2	TGCGCCAGCAGCCACGGGGAGGTATCCTATGGCTACACCTTC	CASSHGEVSYGYTF
-	TRBD2	TRBV5-4	TRBJ2-1	TGTGCCAGCAGCCCCGGGACTAGCGGGCCCAGCTCCTACAATGAGCAGTTCTTC	CASSPGTSGPSSYNEQFF
-	-	TRBV2	TRBJ1-2	TGTGCCAGCAGCGAGGGAGGGACTAACTATGGCTACACCTTC	CASSEGGTNYGYTF
once	-	TRBV30	TRBJ1-5	TGTGCCTGGAGTGGGTCCCCGGTGGGAGAGCCCCAGCATTTT	CAWSGSPVGEPQHF
-	TRBD1	TRBV4-2	TRBJ2-7	TGTGCCAGCAGCCAAGATTGGGGGACAGGGGGTTACGAGCAGTACTTC	CASSQDWGTGGYEQYF
-	TRBD1	TRBV19	TRBJ2-7	TGTGCCAGTAGTATGGGTGGCGGGACAGGGGCCTACGAGCAGTACTTC	CASSMGGGTGAYEQYF
-	-	TRBV9	TRBJ2-2	TGTGCCAGCAGCGTAGTTACCAGCGGTGCGAACACCGGGGAGCTGTTTTTT	CASSVVTSGANTGELFF
-	TRBD1	TRBV5-1	TRBJ1-2	TGCGCCAGCGGGACCTCGACAGGGGACTATGGCTACACCTTC	CASGTSTGDYGYTF
-	-	TRBV29-1	TRBJ1-3	TGCAGCGTTGATGACAGTCTCTCTGGAAACACCATATATTTT	CSVDDSLSGNTIYF
-	-	TRBV6-1	TRBJ1-1	TGTGCCAGCGGGGCCGTTCCTAACACTGAAGCTTTCTTT	CASGAVPNTEAFF
once	-	TRBV7-9	TRBJ2-2	TGTGCCAGCAGCTTAAGCGGAACCGGGGAGCTGTTTTTT	CASSLSGTGELFF
-	-	TRBV4-2	TRBJ2-2	TGTGCCAGCAGACCAAGTACCTCCGCGGAGACCGGGGAGCTGTTTTTT	CASRPSTSAETGELFF
-	TRBD1	TRBV11-3	TRBJ1-1	TGTGCCAGCAGCTACGACAGGGGCACTGAAGCTTTCTTT	CASSYDRGTEAFF
-	TRBD1	TRBV30	TRBJ1-5	TGTGCCTGGAGGTACGGTGTTATTAATCCAGGGACAGGGTATAGCAATCAGCCCCAGCATTTT	CAWRYGVINPGTGYSNQPQHF
-	-	TRBV7-6	TRBJ1-3	TGTGCCAGCAGCAGGGGTTCTCGAAACACCATATATTTT	CASSRGSRNTIYF
-	TRBD1	TRBV19	TRBJ1-1	TGTGCCAGTAGAACAGCAGGGGGACCCGCGGTCACTGAAGCTTTCTTT	CASRTAGGPAVTEAFF
-	TRBD1	TRBV27	TRBJ2-5	TGTGCCAGCAGAGACCGGGACAGGGAACAAGAGACCCAGTACTTC	CASRDRDREQETQYF
-	-	TRBV5-1	TRBJ2-1	TGCGCCAGCAGCTTTGGCGGGGGCCCATACAATGAGCAGTTCTTC	CASSFGGGPYNEQFF
-	-	TRBV9	TRBJ1-1	TGTGCCAGCAGCGTCGGTGACACTGAAGCTTTCTTT	CASSVGDTEAFF
-	-	TRBV25-1	TRBJ2-1	TGTGCCAGCAGTGGCCCTAGCCACAATGAGCAGTTCTTC	CASSGPSHNEQFF
-	-	TRBV5-5	TRBJ2-3	TGTGCCAGCAGCTTGTCTTCGACCCGGGGCACAGATACGCAGTATTTT	CASSLSSTRGTDTQYF
few	-	TRBV14	TRBJ1-2	TGTGCCAGCAGCCAACTCTCGCCAGGGGATGATGGCTACACCTTC	CASSQLSPGDDGYTF
-	TRBD1	TRBV14	TRBJ1-2	TGTGCCAGCAGCCAGTCTGGACAGGGGCTCTATGGCTACACCTTC	CASSQSGQGLYGYTF
-	TRBD2	TRBV7-2	TRBJ2-5	TGTGCCAGCAGCCCGGGACTAGCGGGGGTGACCCAGTACTTC	CASSPGLAGVTQYF
-	TRBD2	TRBV13	TRBJ2-1	TGTGCCAGCAGCACCACCCCGGGACTAGCGGTCTACAATGAGCAGTTCTTC	CASSTTPGLAVYNEQFF
-	TRBD1	TRBV5-6	TRBJ1-2	TGTGCCAGCAGCCCTCAGGGGGCCTACTATGGCTACACCTTC	CASSPQGAYYGYTF
-	-	TRBV19	TRBJ1-2	TGTGCCAGTAGTTCGTCTTTTTTGGGGCTAAGTGGCTACACCTTC	CASSSSFLGLSGYTF
-	TRBD2	TRBV5-6	TRBJ2-1	TGTGCCAGCAGCCGTAGCTGGACTAGCTCTGGGCAGTTCTTC	CASSRSWTSSGQFF
once	-	TRBV6-6	TRBJ2-7	TGTGCCAGCAGTTACTCATTTTCCTCTGCGGGGCACGAGCAGTACTTC	CASSYSFSSAGHEQYF
-	TRBD1	TRBV15	TRBJ2-1	TGTGCCACCAGCAGAGACACAGGGGGCGGGGATGAGCAGTTCTTC	CATSRDTGGGDEQFF
-	-	TRBV6-1	TRBJ2-2	TGTGCCAGCAGTACAACCAACACCGGGGAGCTGTTTTTT	CASSTTNTGELFF
-	TRBD2	TRBV5-3	TRBJ2-7	TGTGCCAGAGTAGGACTAGCGGGAGTTCCCACTACCGAGCAGTACTTC	CARVGLAGVPTTEQYF
-	-	TRBV7-9	TRBJ2-7	TGTGCCAGCAGCCCCAAGGGGCCCTACGAGCAGTACTTC	CASSPKGPYEQYF
-	TRBD1	TRBV6-5	TRBJ1-2	TGTGCCAGCAGCCTCGGCAGGGGGGATGGCTACACCTTC	CASSLGRGDGYTF
-	TRBD1	TRBV27	TRBJ2-7	TGTGCCAGCAGTGACAGGGGGGGCTACGAGCAGTACTTC	CASSDRGGYEQYF
-	-	TRBV18	TRBJ1-1	TGTGCCAGCTCACCGGGAGGGTCGGAAGCTTTCTTT	CASSPGGSEAFF